A single sample is the source of the 9 T cell receptor beta chains below, sequenced in a study of T cell clones after liver transplantation. Repertoires were generated with immunoSEQ multiplex PCR, while TCRdb's copy carries only in-frame clones and drops some. The table includes 75,000 to 95,000 clones, around 84% detected once. The sequenced sample was CD4+ T cells from blood, obtained less than 50 months after liver transplant. These receptors were taken from a human patient who received a liver transplant. T cells may partly derive from the graft donor.

The V gene is TRBV7-2, the J gene TRBJ2-5; 7 positions match TRBD2. This CDR3 spans 13 amino acids. Germline V CDR1 and CDR2: SGHTA, FQGNSA. Unmatched junction bases numbered 4, after V lost 5 bases and J lost 4 bases. CDR3 coding DNA: TGTGCCAGCAGCCCCCGGACTAGAGAGACCCAGTACTTC. Residues: CASSPRTRETQYF.

The rearrangement links TRBV7-2 to TRBJ2-2; 13 bases agree with TRBD2. With V trimmed by 5 bases and J by 6 bases, 6 bases remained unmatched. The CDR3 has 16 amino acids. Germline loops: CDR1 SGHTA, CDR2 FQGNSA. The DNA for the CDR3 is TGTGCCAGCAGCCCTACTAGCGGGAGGGCCCCCGGGGAGCTGTTTTTT. Its protein is CASSPTSGRAPGELFF.

The CDR3, as DNA: TGTGCCAGCAGATACCTAGCACAAAGCACAGATACGCAGTATTTT. This translates into CASRYLAQSTDTQYF. This chain connects TRBV7-2 to TRBJ2-3, with TRBD2 as a possible D gene (5 bases). The V and J ends lost 6 bases and 0 bases respectively, with 13 bases between them. Germline assignment: CDR1 SGHTA and CDR2 FQGNSA. The CDR3 covers 15 residues.

The rearrangement uses TRBV11-3 and TRBJ2-5, with 9 positions matching TRBD1. The ends lost 4 bases at V and 3 bases at J; junction bases unmatched: 3. The CDR3 covers 14 residues. From germline, CDR1 is SGHNT and CDR2 YENEEA. The CDR3 spells CASSSRTGEETQYF. CDR3 DNA: TGTGCCAGCAGCTCCCGGACAGGGGAAGAGACCCAGTACTTC.

Only one count was recorded for this clone. V gene TRBV19 combines with J gene TRBJ2-7, with 10 positions matching TRBD1. Trimming took 1 base from V and 3 from J; bases not matched to a gene: 3. Germline CDR1 reads LNHDA; CDR2 reads SQIVND (reference sequence). The CDR3 has 15 amino acids. CDR3 in amino acids: CASSIAGTGDYEQYF. CDR3 bases: TGTGCCAGTAGTATAGCCGGGACAGGGGACTACGAGCAGTACTTC.

V and J are TRBV18 and TRBJ2-2; D not certain. The length of the CDR3 is 15 residues. Trimming left V 2 bases short and J 2 bases short, with 9 bases between. Per germline, CDR1 KGHSH and CDR2 LQKENI. This CDR3 reads CASSPEAGNTGELFF. DNA of the CDR3: TGTGCCAGCTCACCAGAGGCAGGCAACACCGGGGAGCTGTTTTTT.

The rearrangement links TRBV11-2 to TRBJ1-1; D unclear. Germline CDR1 reads SGHAT; CDR2 reads FQNNGV. The CDR3 extends over 15 amino acids. Trimming stripped 5 bases from V and 5 bases from J, with 18 bases between. The CDR3, as DNA: TGTGCCAGCAGCCAACCGAGCCGGGGAGTAACTGAAGCTTTCTTT. Its translation: CASSQPSRGVTEAFF.

The chain is built from TRBV14 and TRBJ2-5; 9 positions agree with TRBD2. The CDR3 has 15 amino acids. Germline V gene data show CDR1 as SGHDN and CDR2 as FVKESK. Trimming took 4 bases from V and 0 from J; bases not matched to a gene: 3. CDR3 residues: CASSPSGGYQETQYF. The CDR3 nucleotides read TGTGCCAGCAGCCCGAGCGGGGGGTACCAAGAGACCCAGTACTTC.

This sequence joins TRBV18 and TRBJ2-2; D unclear. There are 13 residues in the CDR3. V was trimmed by 3 bases and J by 7 bases, leaving 9 bases between them. Germline V gene lookup returns CDR1 KGHSH and CDR2 LQKENI. This CDR3 reads CASSPGLYGELFF. The CDR3 coding sequence is TGTGCCAGCTCACCTGGGCTGTACGGGGAGCTGTTTTTT.